Below are 12 T cell receptor beta chains sequenced from a single sample in a study of cytomegalovirus exposure and HLA in healthy donors. PCR used 60 Vbeta primers and 13 Jbeta primers. Here immunoSEQ multiplex PCR was the method, and the copy in TCRdb shows in-frame clones only, minus some. The sample lists nearly 200,000 clones, around 73% occurring once. Sequenced: PBMCs. Receptors were obtained from a woman aged 25 to 45 in good health and CMV-seropositive.

The V gene is TRBV7-2, the J gene TRBJ1-1; 7 bases map to TRBD1. CDR1 and CDR2 from the germline V gene are SGHTA and FQGNSA. Germline trimming cut 7 bases from V and 2 bases from J; bases unmatched to any gene: 7. The CDR3 length is 14 residues. CDR3 region: CASTPNRGNTEAFF. The CDR3 region has the DNA TGTGCCAGCACCCCGAACAGGGGAAACACTGAAGCTTTCTTT. Full variable domain (outside the CDR3, taken from reference TRBV7-2 and TRBJ1-1): GAGVSQSPSNKVTEKGKDVELRCDPISGHTALYWYRQSLGQGLEFLIYFQGNSAPDKSGLPSDRFSAERTGGSVSTLTIQRTQQEDSAVYLCASTPNRGNTEAFFGQGTRLTVV.

This clone showed up just a few times. V gene TRBV9 combines with J gene TRBJ2-5; 7 bases map to TRBD1. After removal of 4 bases from V and 3 bases from J, the junction contained 3 bases not matched to a gene. The CDR3 has 13 residues. Germline V CDR1 and CDR2: SGDLS, YYNGEE. CDR3 bases: TGTGCCAGCAGCAGGGGGCTGAAAGAGACCCAGTACTTC. Translating gives CASSRGLKETQYF. Filled out from reference TRBV9 and TRBJ2-5, the complete variable domain reads DSGVTQTPKHLITATGQRVTLRCSPRSGDLSVYWYQQSLDQGLQFLIQYYNGEERAKGNILERFSAQQFPDLHSELNLSSLELGDSALYFCASSRGLKETQYFGPGTRLLVL.

Only a few counts were recorded for this clone. The chain combines TRBV28 with TRBJ1-2; 9 nucleotides match TRBD1. Germline V CDR1 and CDR2: MDHEN, SYDVKM. With V trimmed by 1 base and J by 7 bases, 7 bases remained unmatched. This CDR3 is 15 amino acids long. Written as DNA, the CDR3 is TGTGCCAGCAGTTTATTGTCCGGACAGGGGCGTGGCTACACCTTC. Translating gives CASSLLSGQGRGYTF.

This clone was seen more than once but under ten times. This chain links TRBV11-3 with TRBJ2-1; 9 nucleotides match TRBD1. The CDR3 runs to 14 residues. Trimming removed 1 base from V and 7 bases from J; junction bases left unmatched: 2. The germline gives CDR1 SGHNT, CDR2 YENEEA. The CDR3 is CASSLGDRGNEQFF. Written as DNA, the CDR3 is TGTGCCAGCAGCTTAGGAGACAGGGGGAATGAGCAGTTCTTC.

A few counts support this clone. The rearrangement joins TRBV5-1 to TRBJ2-1, with unresolved D. The germline CDR1 and CDR2 sequences are SGHRS and YFSETQ. The V end was cut by 0 bases, the J end by 5 bases, with 6 bases between. The CDR3 spans 13 residues. The CDR3, as DNA: TGCGCCAGCAGCTTGGGTCTTGACAATGAGCAGTTCTTC. Translated, it gives CASSLGLDNEQFF.

The V gene is TRBV20-1, the J gene TRBJ1-2; no clear D gene. Per the germline V gene, CDR1 is DFQATT and CDR2 is SNEGSKA (reference sequence). The CDR3 has 11 residues. CDR3 sequence (DNA): TGCAGGGGTGGGCCATCCTATGGCTACACCTTC. It translates to CRGGPSYGYTF.

CDR3 coding DNA: TGTGCCAGCCGTCGATCTAGTGAGAGCACTGAAGCTTTCTTT. Amino acid sequence: CASRRSSESTEAFF. The chain employs TRBV27 and TRBJ1-1; D unresolved. The CDR3 runs 14 residues. The V end was cut by 8 bases, the J end by 4 bases, with 17 bases between. Germline CDR1 and CDR2: MNHEY and SMNVEV (reference sequence).

The chain carries TRBV4-3 and TRBJ1-2; TRBD1 aligns across 7 bases. Trimming took 1 base from V and 6 from J; bases not matched to a gene: 8. The CDR3 consists of 15 residues. Germline loops: CDR1 LGHNA, CDR2 YSLEER. The CDR3 spells CASSQVQGDFNGYTF. DNA for the CDR3: TGCGCCAGCAGCCAAGTGCAGGGGGACTTTAATGGCTACACCTTC.

The V and J genes are TRBV29-1 and TRBJ1-2; unclear D gene. V shed 4 bases and J shed 2 bases, with 8 bases lying between them. Germline CDR1 and CDR2: SQVTM and ANQGSEA. CDR3 length equals 12 residues. The CDR3 DNA follows: TGCAGCGTTGGTCGTCAGAACTATGGCTACACCTTC. Amino acid sequence: CSVGRQNYGYTF.

The V gene is TRBV5-8, the J gene TRBJ2-3, with 16 bases lining up with TRBD2. The CDR3 is made up of 17 amino acids. Germline V lookup: CDR1 SGHTS, CDR2 YDEGEE. V shed 3 bases, J shed 1 base, and the junction held 2 bases outside the gene matches. The CDR3 sequence: CASSWGTSGRGTDTQYF. The CDR3 DNA sequence: TGTGCCAGCAGCTGGGGGACTAGCGGGAGGGGCACAGATACGCAGTATTTT.

This rearrangement joins TRBV4-1 to TRBJ2-6; 11 bases line up with TRBD1. This CDR3 comprises 19 residues. Germline V CDR1 and CDR2: MGHRA, YSYEKL. Unmatched junction bases numbered 6, after V lost 1 base and J lost 1 base. CDR3 in amino acids: CASSQGGQGGLSGANVLTF. CDR3 coding DNA: TGCGCCAGCAGCCAAGGGGGACAGGGGGGCTTATCTGGGGCCAACGTCCTGACTTTC.

This clone was seen a handful of times. The rearrangement links TRBV15 to TRBJ1-4; no reliable D call. Trimming took off 0 bases at V and 5 bases at J, with 13 bases between the two ends. The CDR3 length is 16 residues. CDR1 and CDR2 (germline): LNHNV, YYDKDF (reference sequence). The CDR3 nucleotides read TGTGCCACCAGCAGAGATCTGGCGGCCCTGAATGAAAAACTGTTTTTT. Its protein is CATSRDLAALNEKLFF.